This T cell receptor (beta chain) was documented in a study of early T cells in non-severe SARS-CoV-2 infection (dated by TCRdb to the early 2020s). About the study as a whole: Because TCR sequencing was done on bulk RNA from unsorted whole blood, the alpha and beta chains could not be paired.

Of note for this clonotype: The antigen this receptor binds is unknown. No base qualities exist here, and no much larger clone lies one base off it.

From cysteine to phenylalanine, the CDR3 is 19 amino acids long. Just the 57-base CDR3 DNA is kept, in frame starting at base 1. V sheds 0 bases and J sheds 4 bases, leaving 25 bases between their ends. Taken from the germline V gene (reference sequence), the CDR1 and CDR2 loops are LNHNV and YYDKDF. A case-control design nested within a healthcare worker cohort in London, UK, was used, with weekly nasopharyngeal swab PCR tests and blood sampling performed. Healthcare workers were enrolled in the week of the UK lockdown, from 23 to 31 March 2020, and were followed every week for up to roughly 15 weeks. Library preparation was by 5' RACE. Sequencing was carried out with a NextSeq 500. Unique molecular identifiers were attached to individual cDNA molecules in the TCR library protocol so that sequencing error and PCR bias could be corrected. Both TCR alpha and beta chains were sequenced, and tight co-correlation was observed between alpha and beta sequence abundances in each sample. As for the authors' bioinformatics: Decombinator V4 was used to perform V gene, J gene and CDR3 annotation of TCR sequences. TCRs were defined as expanded if a significant change between any two time points was detected under a Poisson model with p below 0.0001. TCR abundances were normalised to the total number of TCRs sequenced per sample and were expressed as counts per million. TRAV1-2 paired with TRAJ12, TRAJ20 or TRAJ33 defined MAIT TCRs, while TRAV10 paired with TRAJ18 defined iNKT TCRs. VDJdb, accessed 1 November 2021, was searched for CMV, EBV and SARS-CoV-2 annotated TCRs, excluding TCRs annotated for multiple antigens. The public reads were run again by TCRdb, first through fastp at Q25 and then through MiXCR, and only productive beta chains were kept. Entries are consolidated by CDR3 protein sequence, retaining the most common genes and DNA. These V and J calls are TCRdb output, not the study's own analysis. This sample lists more than 90,000 distinct CDR3 sequences; about 11% were detected once. The biggest ten clones account for approximately 5% of the sample.

Study-wide findings and limitations: VDJdb matching was skewed toward anti-spike CD8 responses, so virus-specific expansions were likely underestimated and private and CD4 specificities were missed.

The chain is made from TRBV15 and TRBJ2-7; the D gene is possibly TRBD2, with 6 bases matching. The clonotype comes from an adult who was a healthcare worker with PCR-confirmed SARS-CoV-2 infection or an uninfected control (not recorded which). Material: whole blood. In nucleotide form, the sequence is TGTGCCACCAGCAGAGAGTCAAAAGGACTGGGGACTTTCGGGTACGAGCAGTACTTC. Its protein reads: CATSRESKGLGTFGYEQYF.